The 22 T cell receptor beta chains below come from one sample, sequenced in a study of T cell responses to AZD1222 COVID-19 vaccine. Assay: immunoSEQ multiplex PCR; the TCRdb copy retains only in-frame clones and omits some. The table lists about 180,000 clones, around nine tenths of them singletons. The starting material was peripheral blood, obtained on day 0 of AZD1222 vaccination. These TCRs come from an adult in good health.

The CDR3 sequence is CASSPLKDRAGNTIYF. For the CDR3, the DNA is TGTGCCAGCTCACCACTGAAGGACAGGGCTGGAAACACCATATATTTT. The V gene is TRBV18, the J gene TRBJ1-3; 8 bases map to TRBD1. V lost 1 base and J lost 2; bases outside the gene matches: 4. The CDR3 is 16 residues long. Germline CDR1 reads KGHSH; CDR2 reads LQKENI.

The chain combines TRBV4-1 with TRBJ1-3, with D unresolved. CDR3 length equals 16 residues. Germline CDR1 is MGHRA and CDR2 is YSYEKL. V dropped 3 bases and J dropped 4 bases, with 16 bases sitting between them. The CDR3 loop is CASSQEGRMGGNTIYF. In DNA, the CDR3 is TGCGCCAGCAGCCAGGAAGGACGAATGGGGGGAAACACCATATATTTT.

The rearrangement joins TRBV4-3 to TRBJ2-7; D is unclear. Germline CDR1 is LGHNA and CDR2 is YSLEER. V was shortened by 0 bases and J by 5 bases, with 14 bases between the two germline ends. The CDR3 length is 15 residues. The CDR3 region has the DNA TGCGCCAGCAGCCAAGATCGGAACGCATGGGACGAGCAGTACTTC. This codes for CASSQDRNAWDEQYF.

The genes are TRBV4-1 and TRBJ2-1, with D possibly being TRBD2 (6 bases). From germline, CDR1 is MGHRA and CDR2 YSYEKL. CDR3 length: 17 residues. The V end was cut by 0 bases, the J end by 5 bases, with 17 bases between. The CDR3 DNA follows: TGCGCCAGCAGCCAAGATAGGAGGGTGGGAAAAAACAATGAGCAGTTCTTC. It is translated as CASSQDRRVGKNNEQFF.

CDR3 region: CASSILTQYNEQFF. CDR3 coding DNA: TGTGCCAGTAGTATCTTGACACAATACAATGAGCAGTTCTTC. The genes are TRBV19 and TRBJ2-1, with D unclear. V was shortened by 3 bases and J by 4 bases, with 10 bases between the two germline ends. This CDR3 has 14 amino acids. CDR1 and CDR2 (germline): LNHDA, SQIVND (reference sequence). Combining the CDR3 with reference TRBV19 and TRBJ2-1 gives the whole variable domain DGGITQSPKYLFRKEGQNVTLSCEQNLNHDAMYWYRQDPGQGLRLIYYSQIVNDFQKGDIAEGYSVSREKKESFPLTVTSAQKNPTAFYLCASSILTQYNEQFFGPGTRLTVL.

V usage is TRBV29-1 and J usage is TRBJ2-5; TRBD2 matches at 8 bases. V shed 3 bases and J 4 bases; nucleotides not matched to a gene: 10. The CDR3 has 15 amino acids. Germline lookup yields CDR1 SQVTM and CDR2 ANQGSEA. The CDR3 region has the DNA TGCAGCGTTGAGCGGGGGGTCGGCATGAGAGAGACCCAGTACTTC. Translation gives CSVERGVGMRETQYF.

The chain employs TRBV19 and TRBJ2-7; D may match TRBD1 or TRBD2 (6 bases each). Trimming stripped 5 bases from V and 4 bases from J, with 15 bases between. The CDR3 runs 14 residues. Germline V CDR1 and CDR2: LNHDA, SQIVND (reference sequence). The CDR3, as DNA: TGTGCCAGTAGTGTGTCGGACAGCGGGTACGAGCAGTACTTC. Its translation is CASSVSDSGYEQYF.

In DNA form, the CDR3 reads TGTGCCAGCTCAGCGGACAGGGGGAGCACCTACGAGCAGTACTTC. This translates into CASSADRGSTYEQYF. V is TRBV18 and J is TRBJ2-7, with 10 bases lining up with TRBD1. The CDR3 totals 15 residues. CDR1 KGHSH and CDR2 LQKENI come from the germline V gene. The J segment lost 2 bases and the V segment lost 5 bases, leaving 6 bases of the junction unmatched.

CDR3 nucleotides: TGTGCCAGCAGCCAAGCGGAGGGTTGGGGCACTGAAGCTTTCTTT. This gives the protein CASSQAEGWGTEAFF. The chain recombines TRBV3-1 (or the pseudogene TRBV3-2) with TRBJ1-1; D remains unclear. This CDR3 spans 15 amino acids. The V end was cut by 1 base, the J end by 4 bases, with 13 bases between. Germline V CDR1 and CDR2: LGHDT, YNNKEL (reference sequence).

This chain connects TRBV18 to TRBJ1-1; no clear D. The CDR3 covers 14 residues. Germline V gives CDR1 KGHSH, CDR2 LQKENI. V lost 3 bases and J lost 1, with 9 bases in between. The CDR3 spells CASSPLPGNTEAFF. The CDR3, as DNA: TGTGCCAGCTCACCCCTCCCGGGGAACACTGAAGCTTTCTTT.

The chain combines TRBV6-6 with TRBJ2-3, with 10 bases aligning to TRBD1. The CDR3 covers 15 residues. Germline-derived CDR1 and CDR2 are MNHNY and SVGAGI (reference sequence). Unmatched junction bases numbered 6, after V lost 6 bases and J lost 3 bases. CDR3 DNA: TGTGCCAGCAGAAGGGGACAGGGGAAGACAGATACGCAGTATTTT. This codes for CASRRGQGKTDTQYF.

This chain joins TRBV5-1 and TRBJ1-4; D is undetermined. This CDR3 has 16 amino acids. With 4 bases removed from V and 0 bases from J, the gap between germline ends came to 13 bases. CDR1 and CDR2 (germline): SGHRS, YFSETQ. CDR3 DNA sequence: TGCGCCAGCAGCCCCCTGGACGGTGCAACTAATGAAAAACTGTTTTTT. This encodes CASSPLDGATNEKLFF.

The CDR3: CASSEQSLAGASNEQFF. The CDR3, as DNA: TGTGCCAGCAGTGAGCAATCACTAGCGGGAGCCTCCAATGAGCAGTTCTTC. The chain employs TRBV6-4 and TRBJ2-1, with 11 positions matching TRBD2. CDR1 is MRHNA and CDR2 is SNTAGT in the germline V gene. The V gene end was trimmed by 3 bases and the J gene end by 6 bases; junction bases not matched to a gene: 10. This CDR3 contains 17 residues.

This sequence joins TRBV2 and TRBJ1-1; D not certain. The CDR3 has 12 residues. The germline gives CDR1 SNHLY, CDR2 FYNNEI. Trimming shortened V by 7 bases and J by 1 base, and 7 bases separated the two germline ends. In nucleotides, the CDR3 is TGTGCCAGCATCCCACGGAACACTGAAGCTTTCTTT. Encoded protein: CASIPRNTEAFF.

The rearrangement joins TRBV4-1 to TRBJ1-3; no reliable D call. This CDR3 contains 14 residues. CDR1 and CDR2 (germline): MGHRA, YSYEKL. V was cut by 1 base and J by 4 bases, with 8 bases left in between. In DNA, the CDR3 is TGCGCCAGCAGCCAAGGGAGCTGGGGAAACACCATATATTTT. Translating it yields CASSQGSWGNTIYF.

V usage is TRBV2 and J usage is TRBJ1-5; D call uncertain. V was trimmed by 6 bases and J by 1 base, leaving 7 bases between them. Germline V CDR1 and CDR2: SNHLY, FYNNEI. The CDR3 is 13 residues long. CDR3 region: CASSRDSNQPQHF. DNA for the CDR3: TGTGCCAGCAGCAGAGACAGCAATCAGCCCCAGCATTTT.

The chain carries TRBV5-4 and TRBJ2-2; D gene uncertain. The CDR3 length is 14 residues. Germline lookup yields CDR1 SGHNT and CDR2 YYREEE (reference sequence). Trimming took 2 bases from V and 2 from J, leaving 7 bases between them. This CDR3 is CASSFARNTGELFF. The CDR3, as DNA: TGTGCCAGCAGCTTTGCCAGAAACACCGGGGAGCTGTTTTTT.

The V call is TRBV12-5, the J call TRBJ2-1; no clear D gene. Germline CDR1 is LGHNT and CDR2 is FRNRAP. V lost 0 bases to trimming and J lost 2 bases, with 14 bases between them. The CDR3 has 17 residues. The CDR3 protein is CASGLVLSGETYNEQFF. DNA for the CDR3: TGTGCTAGTGGTTTGGTACTCTCGGGCGAGACCTACAATGAGCAGTTCTTC.

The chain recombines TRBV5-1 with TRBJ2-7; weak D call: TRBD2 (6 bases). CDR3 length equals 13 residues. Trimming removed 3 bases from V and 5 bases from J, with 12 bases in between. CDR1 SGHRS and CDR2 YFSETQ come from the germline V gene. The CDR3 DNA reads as TGCGCCAGCAGCTCCGGATGGGGGGACGAGCAGTACTTC. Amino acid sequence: CASSSGWGDEQYF.

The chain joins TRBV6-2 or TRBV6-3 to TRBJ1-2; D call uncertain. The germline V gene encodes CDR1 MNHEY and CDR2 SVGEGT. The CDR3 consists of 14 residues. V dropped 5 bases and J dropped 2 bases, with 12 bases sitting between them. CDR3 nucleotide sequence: TGTGCCAGCAGTGCTGGACGGACGAACTATGGCTACACCTTC. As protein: CASSAGRTNYGYTF.

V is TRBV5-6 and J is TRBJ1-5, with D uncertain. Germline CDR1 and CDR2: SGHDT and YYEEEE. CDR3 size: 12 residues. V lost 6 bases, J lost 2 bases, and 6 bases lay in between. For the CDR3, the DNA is TGTGCCAGCAACCGTCGCAATCAGCCCCAGCATTTT. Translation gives CASNRRNQPQHF. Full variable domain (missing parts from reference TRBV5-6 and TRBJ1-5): DAGVTQSPTHLIKTRGQQVTLRCSPKSGHDTVSWYQQALGQGPQFIFQYYEEEERQRGNFPDRFSGHQFPNYSSELNVNALLLGDSALYLCASNRRNQPQHFGDGTRLSIL.

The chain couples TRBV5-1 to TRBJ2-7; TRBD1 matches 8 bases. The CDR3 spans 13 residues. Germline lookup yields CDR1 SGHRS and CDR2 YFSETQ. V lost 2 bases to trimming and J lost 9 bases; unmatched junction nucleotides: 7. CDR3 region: CASSFGQGWGQYF. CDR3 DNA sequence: TGCGCCAGCAGCTTCGGACAGGGTTGGGGGCAGTACTTC.